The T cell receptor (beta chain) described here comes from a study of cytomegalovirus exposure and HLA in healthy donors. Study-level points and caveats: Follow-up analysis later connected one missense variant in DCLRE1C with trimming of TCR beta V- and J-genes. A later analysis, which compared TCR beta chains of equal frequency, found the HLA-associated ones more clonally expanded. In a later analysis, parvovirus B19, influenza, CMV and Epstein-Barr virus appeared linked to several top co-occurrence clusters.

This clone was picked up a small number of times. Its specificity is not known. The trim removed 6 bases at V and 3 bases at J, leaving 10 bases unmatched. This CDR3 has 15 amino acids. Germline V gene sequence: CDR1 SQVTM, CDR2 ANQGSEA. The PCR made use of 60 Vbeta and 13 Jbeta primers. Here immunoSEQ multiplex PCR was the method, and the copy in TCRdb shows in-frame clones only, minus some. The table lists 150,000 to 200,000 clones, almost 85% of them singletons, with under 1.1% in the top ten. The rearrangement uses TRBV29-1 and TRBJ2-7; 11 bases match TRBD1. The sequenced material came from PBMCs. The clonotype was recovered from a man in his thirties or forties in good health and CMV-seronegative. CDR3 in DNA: TGCAGCGTGCCCTATTCCGGGACAGGGGGCTACGAGCAGTACTTC. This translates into CSVPYSGTGGYEQYF.